This paragraph covers one T cell receptor (beta chain) sequence. The V segment lost 1 base and the J segment 9 bases; nucleotides outside the gene matches: 12. This CDR3 contains 16 residues. CDR1 SGHAT and CDR2 FQNNGV come from the germline V gene. Followed over time, Seattle patients had been enrolled while infection was active. TCRdb's copy holds only in-frame clones and misses some; the assay was immunoSEQ multiplex PCR. The sample lists more than 95,000 clones; approximately 90% were seen once. These data are taken from a study of blood T cell repertoires in COVID-19. Whole-study context: Samples representing acute and convalescent COVID-19 were sourced from the United States, Italy and Spain.

The receptor's source is a man aged 45-65 years with COVID-19, enrolled during active disease. Source material: peripheral blood. The J gene is TRBJ1-5, the V gene TRBV11-2; 7 bases fit TRBD1. The CDR3 loop is CASSLVGGTAPAPQHF. DNA for the CDR3: TGTGCCAGCAGCTTAGTAGGAGGGACAGCTCCCGCGCCCCAGCATTTT. The full variable domain, with the rest looked up from reference TRBV11-2 and TRBJ1-5, is EAGVAQSPRYKIIEKRQSVAFWCNPISGHATLYWYQQILGQGPKLLIQFQNNGVVDDSQLPKDRFSAERLKGVDSTLKIQPAKLEDSAVYLCASSLVGGTAPAPQHFGDGTRLSIL.